This T cell receptor beta chain was captured by sequencing in a study of CD8+ T cells in alopecia areata. Per the germline V gene, CDR1 is SGHNT and CDR2 is YENEEA. V was trimmed by 4 bases and J by 0 bases, leaving 10 bases between them. The length of the CDR3 is 14 residues. Once RNA had been extracted, it was reverse transcribed into cDNA to act as the sequencing template. Profiled with immunoSEQ multiplex PCR; TCRdb holds only in-frame clones, not every one. The table lists 1,500 to 2,500 clones, 65% to 85% of them singletons. The treatment denotes: oral pan-JAK inhibitor, 5-10 mg twice daily. Patients with alopecia areata provided lesional scalp punch biopsies as well as peripheral blood.

The clonotype was recovered from a human donor with alopecia areata. The genes are TRBV11-3 and TRBJ2-7, with D unclear. This material consisted of skin, taken between weeks 44 and 45, from a patient treated with tofacitinib. The DNA of the CDR3 is TGTGCCAGCAGCTCCCGTGGGGACTCCTACGAGCAGTACTTC. Encoded protein: CASSSRGDSYEQYF.